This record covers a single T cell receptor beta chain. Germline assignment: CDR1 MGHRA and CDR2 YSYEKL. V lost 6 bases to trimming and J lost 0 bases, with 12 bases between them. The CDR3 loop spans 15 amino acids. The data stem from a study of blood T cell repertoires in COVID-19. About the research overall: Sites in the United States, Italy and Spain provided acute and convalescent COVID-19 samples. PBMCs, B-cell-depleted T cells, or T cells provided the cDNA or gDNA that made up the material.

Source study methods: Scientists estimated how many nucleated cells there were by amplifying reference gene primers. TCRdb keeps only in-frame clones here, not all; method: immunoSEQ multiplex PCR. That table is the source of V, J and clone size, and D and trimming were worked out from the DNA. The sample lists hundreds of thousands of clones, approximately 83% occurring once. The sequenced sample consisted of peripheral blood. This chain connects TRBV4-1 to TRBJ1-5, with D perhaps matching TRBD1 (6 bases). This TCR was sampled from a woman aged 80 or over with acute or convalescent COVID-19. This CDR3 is CASSRKGDSNQPQHF. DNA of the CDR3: TGCGCCAGCAGTCGAAAGGGGGATAGCAATCAGCCCCAGCATTTT.